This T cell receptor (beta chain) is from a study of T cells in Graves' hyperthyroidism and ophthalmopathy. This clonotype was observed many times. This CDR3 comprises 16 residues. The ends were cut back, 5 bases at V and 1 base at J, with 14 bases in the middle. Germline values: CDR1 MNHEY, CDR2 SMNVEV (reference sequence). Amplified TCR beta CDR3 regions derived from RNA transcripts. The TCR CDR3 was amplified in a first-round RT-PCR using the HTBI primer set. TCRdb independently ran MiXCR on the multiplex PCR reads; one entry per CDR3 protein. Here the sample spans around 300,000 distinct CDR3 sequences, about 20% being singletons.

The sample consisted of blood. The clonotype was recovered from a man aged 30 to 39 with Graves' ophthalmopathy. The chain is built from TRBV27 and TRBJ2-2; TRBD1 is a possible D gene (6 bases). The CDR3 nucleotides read TGTGCCAGCAGTCCAACGACAGGAAGGAACACCGGGGAGCTGTTTTTT. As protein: CASSPTTGRNTGELFF.